This TCR beta chain was observed in a study of T cells after yellow fever vaccination. Study background: Low-cell-number fractions were prepared with SMART-Seq v4 Ultra Low Input. Study findings and constraints: High-abundance clonotypes from the bulk population could contaminate FACS-sorted repertoires. Compared with primary, the secondary response was weaker and peaked at day 5, not 15.

Synthesis of TCR cDNA relied on 5'RACE template switching, which attached a universal primer site and UMIs. TCRdb re-called the 5' RACE reads with MiXCR, one entry per CDR3 protein. Among under 300,000 distinct CDR3 sequences listed, more than 6.5% were seen once. In its sample, this clonotype was seen many times. Its target is not known. Sequencing was performed on CD4+ T cells sorted from PBMCs, taken on the day of the yellow fever booster vaccination. The receptor was isolated from a man aged 30 to 45 who received the YFV17D yellow fever vaccine.

CDR3 sequence reads: CASSWTSGATDTQYF. The CDR3, as DNA: TGCGCCAGCAGCTGGACTAGCGGGGCCACAGATACGCAGTATTTT. V is TRBV5-1 and J is TRBJ2-3; 12 nucleotides align to TRBD2. The V gene's germline CDR1 is SGHRS and CDR2 YFSETQ. V shed 3 bases and J 2 bases; nucleotides not matched to a gene: 1. This CDR3 has 15 amino acids. Using reference TRBV5-1 and TRBJ2-3 for the parts outside the CDR3, the full variable domain is KAGVTQTPRYLIKTRGQQVTLSCSPISGHRSVSWYQQTPGQGLQFLFEYFSETQRNKGNFPGRFSGRQFSNSRSEMNVSTLELGDSALYLCASSWTSGATDTQYFGPGTRLTVL.